This T cell receptor beta chain was sequenced in a study of shared clonotypes between healthy human individuals. Study summary: The study enrolled a couple of women and a few men aged 18 to 49.

Trimming pared 3 bases from V and 3 bases from J, leaving 6 bases between. Germline V gene lookup returns CDR1 SGHNT and CDR2 YYREEE (reference sequence). This CDR3 contains 12 residues. This clone was recorded only once. Its antigen is currently unknown. The naive CD8 subset, CD45RO-negative cells positively selected for CCR7, excluded terminally differentiated effector memory CD45RA+ cells. The study, taken as a whole, reports: Against clonotypes common to all four donors, non-shared ones had lower generation probabilities.

At deep level, the assay was performed. Genomic DNA of every subset was divided equally among multiple immunoSEQ plates. Only in-frame clones appear in the TCRdb table, and some are missing; sequencing was by immunoSEQ multiplex PCR. The sample consists of more than 500,000 clones, 90% to 95% of them appearing once. This chain joins TRBV5-4 and TRBJ1-1; D remains ambiguous. The sequence was collected from a young woman in good health. Sequencing input: naive CD8+ T cells sorted from blood. Here the CDR3 DNA reads TGTGCCAGCAGCTCGCCACACACTGAAGCTTTCTTT. Translated: CASSSPHTEAFF.